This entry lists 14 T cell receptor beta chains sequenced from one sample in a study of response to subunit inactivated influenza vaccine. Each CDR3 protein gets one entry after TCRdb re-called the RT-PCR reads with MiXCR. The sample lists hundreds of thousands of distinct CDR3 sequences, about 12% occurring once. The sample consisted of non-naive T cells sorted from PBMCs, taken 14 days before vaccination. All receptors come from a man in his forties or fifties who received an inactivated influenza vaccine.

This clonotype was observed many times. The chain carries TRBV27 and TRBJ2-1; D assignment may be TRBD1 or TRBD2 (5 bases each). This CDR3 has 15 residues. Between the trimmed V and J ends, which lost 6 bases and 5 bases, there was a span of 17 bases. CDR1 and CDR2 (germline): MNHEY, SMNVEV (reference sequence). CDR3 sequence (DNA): TGTGCCAGCAGCTGGGGTGGGGGTTCGAACAATGAGCAGTTCTTC. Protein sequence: CASSWGGGSNNEQFF.

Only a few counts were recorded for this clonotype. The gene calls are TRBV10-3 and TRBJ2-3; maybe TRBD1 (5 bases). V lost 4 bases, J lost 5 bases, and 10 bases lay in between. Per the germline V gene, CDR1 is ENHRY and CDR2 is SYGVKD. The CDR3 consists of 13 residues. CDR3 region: CAISAWGVDTQYF. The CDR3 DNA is TGTGCCATCAGTGCATGGGGCGTAGATACGCAGTATTTT.

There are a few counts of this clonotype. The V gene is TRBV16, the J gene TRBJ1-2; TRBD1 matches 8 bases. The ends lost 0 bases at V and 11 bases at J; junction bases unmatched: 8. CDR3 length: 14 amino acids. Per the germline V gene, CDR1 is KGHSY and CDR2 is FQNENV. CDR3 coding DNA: TGTGCCAGCAGCCAATCCCGGACAGGGTTTGAATACACCTTC. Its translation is CASSQSRTGFEYTF.

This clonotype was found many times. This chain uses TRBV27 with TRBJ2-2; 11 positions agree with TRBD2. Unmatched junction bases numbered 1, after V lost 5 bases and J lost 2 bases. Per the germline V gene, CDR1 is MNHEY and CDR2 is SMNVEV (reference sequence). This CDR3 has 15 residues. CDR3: CASSLAGGNTGELFF. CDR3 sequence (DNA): TGTGCCAGCAGTCTAGCGGGAGGAAACACCGGGGAGCTGTTTTTT.

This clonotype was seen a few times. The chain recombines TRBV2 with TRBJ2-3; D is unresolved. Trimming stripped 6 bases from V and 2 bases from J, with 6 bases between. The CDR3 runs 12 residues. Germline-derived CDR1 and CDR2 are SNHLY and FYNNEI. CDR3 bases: TGTGCCAGCAGAGATACCACAGATACGCAGTATTTT. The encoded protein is CASRDTTDTQYF. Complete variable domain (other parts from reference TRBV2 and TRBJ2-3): EPEVTQTPSHQVTQMGQEVILRCVPISNHLYFYWYRQILGQKVEFLVSFYNNEISEKSEIFDDQFSVERPDGSNFTLKIRSTKLEDSAMYFCASRDTTDTQYFGPGTRLTVL.

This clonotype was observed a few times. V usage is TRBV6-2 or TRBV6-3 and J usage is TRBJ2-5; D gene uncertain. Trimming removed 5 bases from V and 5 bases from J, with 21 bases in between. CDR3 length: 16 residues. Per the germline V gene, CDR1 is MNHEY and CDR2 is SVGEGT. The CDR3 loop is CASSLPPVGSRETQYF. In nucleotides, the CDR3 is TGTGCCAGCAGTCTGCCCCCAGTTGGGTCGCGGGAGACCCAGTACTTC.

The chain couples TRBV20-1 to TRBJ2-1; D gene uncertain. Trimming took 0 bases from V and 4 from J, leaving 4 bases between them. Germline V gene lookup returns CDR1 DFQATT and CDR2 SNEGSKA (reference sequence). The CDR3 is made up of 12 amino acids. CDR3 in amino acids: CSAREGYNEQFF. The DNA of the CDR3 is TGCAGTGCTAGAGAAGGGTACAATGAGCAGTTCTTC.

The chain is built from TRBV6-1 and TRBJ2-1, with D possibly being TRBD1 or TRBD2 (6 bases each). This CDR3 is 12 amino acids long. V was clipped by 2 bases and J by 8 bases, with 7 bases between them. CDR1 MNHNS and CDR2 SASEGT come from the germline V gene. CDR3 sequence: CASSERGDEQFF. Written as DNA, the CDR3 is TGTGCCAGCAGTGAAAGGGGGGATGAGCAGTTCTTC.

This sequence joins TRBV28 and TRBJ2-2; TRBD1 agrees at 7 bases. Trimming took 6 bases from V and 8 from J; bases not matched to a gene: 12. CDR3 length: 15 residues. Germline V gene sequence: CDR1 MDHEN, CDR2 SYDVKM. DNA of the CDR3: TGTGCCAGCAGCATACAGGGGATTGTGCGAGGGGAGCTGTTTTTT. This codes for CASSIQGIVRGELFF.

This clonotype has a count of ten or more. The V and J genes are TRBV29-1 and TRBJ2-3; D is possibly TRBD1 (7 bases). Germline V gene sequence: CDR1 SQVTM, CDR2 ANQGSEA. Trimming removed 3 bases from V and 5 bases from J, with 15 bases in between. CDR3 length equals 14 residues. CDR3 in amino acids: CSVDGAGGGDTQYF. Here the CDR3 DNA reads TGCAGCGTTGACGGTGCAGGGGGAGGAGATACGCAGTATTTT.

CDR3: CASSPRTTQGRNTEAFF. CDR3 DNA sequence: TGCGCCAGCAGCCCTAGGACAACTCAGGGTCGGAACACTGAAGCTTTCTTT. The chain recombines TRBV5-1 with TRBJ1-1; D possibly corresponds to TRBD1 (5 bases). V was shortened by 4 bases and J by 1 base, with 20 bases between the two germline ends. The CDR3 contains 17 residues. Germline values: CDR1 SGHRS, CDR2 YFSETQ.

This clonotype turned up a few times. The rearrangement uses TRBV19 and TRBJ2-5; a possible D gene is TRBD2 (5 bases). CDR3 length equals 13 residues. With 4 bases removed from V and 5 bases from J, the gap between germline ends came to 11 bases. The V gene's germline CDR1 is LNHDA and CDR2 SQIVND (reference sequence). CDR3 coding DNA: TGTGCCAGTAGTACCCTGAGAGGGGAGACCCAGTACTTC. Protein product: CASSTLRGETQYF.

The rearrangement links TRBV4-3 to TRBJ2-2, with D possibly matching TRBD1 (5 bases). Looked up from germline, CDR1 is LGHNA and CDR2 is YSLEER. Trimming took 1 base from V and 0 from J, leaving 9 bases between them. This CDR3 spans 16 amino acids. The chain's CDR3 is CASSQGRRANTGELFF. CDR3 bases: TGCGCCAGCAGCCAAGGCCGCAGGGCGAACACCGGGGAGCTGTTTTTT.

The CDR3 reads CASIHIGGGTDTQYF. The CDR3 coding sequence is TGTGCCAGCATTCACATAGGAGGGGGCACAGATACGCAGTATTTT. The genes are TRBV6-1 and TRBJ2-3, with D perhaps matching TRBD2 (6 bases). Germline V CDR1 and CDR2: MNHNS, SASEGT. This CDR3 contains 15 residues. V lost 7 bases and J 1 base, leaving 15 bases between the germline ends.